Each of the 26 T cell receptor beta chains below was sequenced from the same sample in a study of naive and memory T cell subsets. The beta constant-region primer was an equimolar mix of two oligonucleotides covering TRBC1 and TRBC2. One entry per CDR3 protein, called by TCRdb with MiXCR from the UMI-ligation and nested PCR reads. Of tens of thousands of distinct CDR3 sequences in the sample, about an eighth are singletons; the top ten hold roughly a fifth. Sequencing used effector memory CD4+ T cells from blood. Subset defined: effector memory, CD45RA- CD27-. These receptors were obtained from a human donor in good health.

A few counts support this clonotype. V usage is TRBV28 and J usage is TRBJ2-3; 7 positions match TRBD2. The germline gives CDR1 MDHEN, CDR2 SYDVKM. CDR3 size: 12 residues. V lost 4 bases to trimming and J lost 8 bases; unmatched junction nucleotides: 3. Written as DNA, the CDR3 is TGTGCCAGCAGTTCCTCGGGGGGTACGCAGTATTTT. Translation gives CASSSSGGTQYF.

In its sample, this clonotype was seen many times. The chain joins TRBV7-3 to TRBJ2-3, with a possible D match to TRBD2 (6 bases). Germline-derived CDR1 and CDR2 are SGHTA and FQGTGA. The CDR3 length is 15 residues. V was trimmed by 5 bases and J by 0 bases, leaving 12 bases between them. CDR3 sequence reads: CASSHRGISTDTQYF. The CDR3, as DNA: TGTGCCAGCAGCCACCGGGGGATTAGCACAGATACGCAGTATTTT.

This clonotype was observed a handful of times. The J gene is TRBJ2-5, the V gene TRBV4-1, with 11 bases lining up with TRBD2. The CDR3 sequence is 15 residues long. J gave up 4 bases and V 1 base, and 2 bases lay outside the gene matches. Germline CDR1 MGHRA, CDR2 YSYEKL. CDR3 in DNA: TGCGCCAGCAGCCAAGGTGGACTAGCGGGAGAGACCCAGTACTTC. It translates to CASSQGGLAGETQYF.

The rearrangement links TRBV12-3 or TRBV12-4 to TRBJ2-1; D not certain. The CDR3 length is 14 residues. Between the trimmed V and J ends, which lost 10 bases and 0 bases, there was a span of 13 bases. CDR3 nucleotide sequence: TGTGCCATCTCCCCGGCGTACTCCTACAATGAGCAGTTCTTC. The encoded protein is CAISPAYSYNEQFF.

This clonotype appeared many times. The chain carries TRBV20-1 and TRBJ2-7; D gene ambiguous. The CDR3 is 14 amino acids. Looked up from germline, CDR1 is DFQATT and CDR2 is SNEGSKA (reference sequence). Trimming removed 0 bases from V and 4 bases from J, with 13 bases in between. This CDR3 is CSARDSGKIYEQYF. The CDR3 bases are TGCAGTGCTAGAGATTCTGGGAAAATTTACGAGCAGTACTTC.

The sample holds a few counts of this clonotype. The chain carries TRBV4-2 and TRBJ2-1; the match to TRBD2 covers 12 bases. Germline assignment: CDR1 LGHNA and CDR2 YNFKEQ. The CDR3 contains 17 residues. After removal of 3 bases from V and 2 bases from J, the junction contained 5 bases not matched to a gene. CDR3 in amino acids: CASSQMTSGGTYNEQFF. CDR3 in DNA: TGTGCCAGCAGCCAGATGACTAGCGGGGGAACCTACAATGAGCAGTTCTTC.

A few counts support this clonotype. V is TRBV20-1 and J is TRBJ2-5; D perhaps matches TRBD1 (6 bases). The CDR3 is 15 residues long. Germline V gene data show CDR1 as DFQATT and CDR2 as SNEGSKA (reference sequence). V gave up 5 bases and J gave up 2 bases, with 18 bases separating them. The CDR3 nucleotides read TGCAGTGCTCGTCCTGGGGGCTCTCTTCAAGAGACCCAGTACTTC. This encodes CSARPGGSLQETQYF.

This clonotype was found a few times. V is TRBV6-1 and J is TRBJ2-7; 8 nucleotides line up with TRBD2. This CDR3 contains 16 residues. V dropped 3 bases and J dropped 4; count of bases not matched to a gene: 11. Germline lookup yields CDR1 MNHNS and CDR2 SASEGT. CDR3 region: CASSDRSSGNLYEQYF. As DNA, the CDR3 is TGTGCCAGCAGTGACCGGAGTAGCGGGAATTTATACGAGCAGTACTTC.

This clonotype was seen at least ten times. This chain joins TRBV4-1 and TRBJ2-1, with D maybe TRBD2 (6 bases). Trimming shortened V by 5 bases and J by 3 bases, and 20 bases separated the two germline ends. CDR1 MGHRA and CDR2 YSYEKL come from the germline V gene. The CDR3 has 17 residues. The CDR3 spells CASSSRTFRRDYNEQFF. The CDR3 DNA is TGCGCCAGCAGCTCCCGAACGTTCAGGCGGGACTACAATGAGCAGTTCTTC.

V gene TRBV7-9 combines with J gene TRBJ2-5; the match to TRBD2 covers 7 bases. Trimming at V came to 1 base and at J to 5 bases, leaving 4 bases not matched to a gene. CDR1 is SEHNR and CDR2 is FQNEAQ in the germline V gene (reference sequence). The CDR3 extends over 14 amino acids. The CDR3 region is CASSLGAGVETQYF. CDR3 coding DNA: TGTGCCAGCAGCTTAGGGGCGGGAGTGGAGACCCAGTACTTC.

This clonotype has a count of ten or more. The DNA of the CDR3 is TGTGCCAGCAGCCAAGGAGGGGTCAATGAGCAGTTCTTC. This sequence encodes CASSQGGVNEQFF. The chain is built from TRBV4-2 and TRBJ2-1; D could derive from TRBD1 or TRBD2 (5 bases each). CDR1 LGHNA and CDR2 YNFKEQ come from the germline V gene. V was shortened by 1 base and J by 6 bases, with 7 bases between the two germline ends. This CDR3 is built from 13 residues.

This clonotype was observed many times. The chain links TRBV6-6 to TRBJ1-1; no clear D gene. Germline V gene lookup returns CDR1 MNHNY and CDR2 SVGAGI (reference sequence). V was trimmed by 6 bases and J by 3 bases, leaving 11 bases between them. CDR3 length: 13 residues. The DNA of the CDR3 is TGTGCCAGCAGCGTCGGCCTGGACACTGAAGCTTTCTTT. It translates to CASSVGLDTEAFF.

A few counts support this clonotype. The J gene is TRBJ2-5, the V gene TRBV7-9, with 9 nucleotides matching TRBD2. The CDR3 contains 22 residues. V shed 1 base, J shed 3 bases, and the junction held 24 bases outside the gene matches. CDR1 and CDR2 from the germline V gene are SEHNR and FQNEAQ (reference sequence). Here the CDR3 reads CASSLDWGRVAGAWRVEETQYF. As DNA, the CDR3 is TGTGCCAGCAGCTTAGATTGGGGAAGGGTAGCGGGAGCCTGGCGCGTTGAAGAGACCCAGTACTTC. The full variable domain, completed using reference TRBV7-9 and TRBJ2-5, is DTGVSQNPRHKITKRGQNVTFRCDPISEHNRLYWYRQTLGQGPEFLTYFQNEAQLEKSRLLSDRFSAERPKGSFSTLEIQRTEQGDSAMYLCASSLDWGRVAGAWRVEETQYFGPGTRLLVL.

In its sample, this clonotype was seen many times. Germline and junction disagree at one end, which may indicate a read error. This sequence joins TRBV29-1 and TRBJ2-2; unclear D gene. The CDR3 has 11 residues. Per germline, CDR1 SQVTM and CDR2 ANQGSEA. CDR3 sequence (DNA): TGCAGCGTCGAAGGAGAAGGGATGCTGTTTTTT. Protein sequence: CSVEGEGMLFF.

The chain links TRBV20-1 to TRBJ1-1; D is unresolved. Germline V gene lookup returns CDR1 DFQATT and CDR2 SNEGSKA (reference sequence). This CDR3 is 14 amino acids long. V was cut by 5 bases and J by 0 bases, with 13 bases left in between. The CDR3 is CSAQDEVMNTEAFF. The CDR3 coding sequence is TGCAGTGCTCAGGACGAGGTAATGAACACTGAAGCTTTCTTT.

This clonotype occurred a few times. As DNA, the CDR3 is TGTGCCTGGAAAGGCGGGAAGGGGACCGGGGAGCTGTTTTTT. It translates to CAWKGGKGTGELFF. The genes are TRBV30 and TRBJ2-2; the D gene is possibly TRBD2 (6 bases). Trimming pared 4 bases from V and 5 bases from J, leaving 14 bases between. Germline loops: CDR1 GTSNPN, CDR2 SVGIG (reference sequence). The CDR3 contains 14 residues.

This clonotype was found a few times. The chain employs TRBV28 and TRBJ2-7; D is ambiguous. Germline loops: CDR1 MDHEN, CDR2 SYDVKM. Trimming stripped 4 bases from V and 4 bases from J, with 5 bases between. CDR3 length: 11 amino acids. Here the CDR3 reads CASSSGYEQYF. In nucleotides, the CDR3 is TGTGCCAGCAGTTCCGGGTACGAGCAGTACTTC.

This chain joins TRBV14 and TRBJ2-2; 8 nucleotides agree with TRBD2. V was pared by 4 bases and J by 1 base, with 11 bases of the junction left unmatched. Per germline, CDR1 SGHDN and CDR2 FVKESK. The CDR3 has 18 amino acids. CDR3 region: CASSPKGSGRGNTGELFF. DNA for the CDR3: TGTGCCAGCAGCCCAAAGGGCAGCGGGAGAGGGAACACCGGGGAGCTGTTTTTT. The variable domain in full, with the rest retrieved from reference TRBV14 and TRBJ2-2, is EAGVTQFPSHSVIEKGQTVTLRCDPISGHDNLYWYRRVMGKEIKFLLHFVKESKQDESGMPNNRFLAERTGGTYSTLKVQPAELEDSGVYFCASSPKGSGRGNTGELFFGEGSRLTVL.

About this clonotype itself: Compared with germline, one end of the junction differs, possibly owing to a read error. The chain combines TRBV10-2 with TRBJ1-1; perhaps TRBD1 as D (5 bases). Germline-derived CDR1 and CDR2 are WSHSY and SAAADI. The CDR3 has 13 amino acids. The CDR3: CTSSIDRNTEAFF. The CDR3 nucleotides read TGCACCAGCAGCATCGACAGGAACACTGAAGCTTTCTTT.

This clonotype was found many times. This chain uses TRBV7-2 with TRBJ1-1, with a weak D call TRBD1 (5 bases). The ends were cut back, 3 bases at V and 1 base at J, with 12 bases in the middle. CDR1 and CDR2 from the germline V gene are SGHTA and FQGNSA. The CDR3 contains 15 residues. The CDR3: CASSLQDIPNTEAFF. The CDR3 DNA reads TGTGCCAGCAGCTTGCAGGACATCCCGAACACTGAAGCTTTCTTT.

The chain joins TRBV5-1 to TRBJ2-1, with 9 bases lining up with TRBD2. CDR1 SGHRS and CDR2 YFSETQ come from the germline V gene. Germline trimming cut 3 bases from V and 10 bases from J; bases unmatched to any gene: 17. The CDR3 totals 17 residues. The CDR3 protein is CASSSNPSGTPPTEQFF. The CDR3 DNA reads as TGCGCCAGCAGCTCGAATCCTAGCGGGACGCCTCCCACGGAGCAGTTCTTC. Based on the CDR3 plus reference TRBV5-1 and TRBJ2-1, the full variable domain is KAGVTQTPRYLIKTRGQQVTLSCSPISGHRSVSWYQQTPGQGLQFLFEYFSETQRNKGNFPGRFSGRQFSNSRSEMNVSTLELGDSALYLCASSSNPSGTPPTEQFFGPGTRLTVL.

The rearrangement uses TRBV7-2 and TRBJ1-2; D might be TRBD1 (6 bases). The CDR3 has 13 amino acids. The germline V gene encodes CDR1 SGHTA and CDR2 FQGNSA. V was cut by 3 bases and J by 6 bases, with 11 bases left in between. CDR3 nucleotide sequence: TGTGCCAGCAGCTTTGCCAGGGACAATGGCTACACCTTC. Translation: CASSFARDNGYTF.

The rearrangement uses TRBV2 and TRBJ1-1; no definite D call. The CDR3 extends over 14 amino acids. Germline V lookup: CDR1 SNHLY, CDR2 FYNNEI. The V end was cut by 8 bases, the J end by 1 base, with 14 bases between. The CDR3 DNA is TGTGCCAGCTCCGCAGGACCGTGGAACACTGAAGCTTTCTTT. This codes for CASSAGPWNTEAFF.

A note on this clonotype: A clone one base away is much larger, so this may be a read error. The chain links TRBV20-1 to TRBJ2-5, with a possible D match to TRBD2 (6 bases). Per germline, CDR1 DFQATT and CDR2 SNEGSKA (reference sequence). The length of the CDR3 is 13 residues. Trimming cost V 6 bases and J 5 bases, with 16 bases left between them. CDR3 region: CSAWEAMRETQYF. The DNA for the CDR3 is TGCAGTGCCTGGGAGGCTATGAGGGAGACCCAGTACTTC.

This clonotype appeared a few times. The chain links TRBV5-5 to TRBJ1-2, with D possibly TRBD1 on 5 matching bases. This CDR3 is 14 amino acids long. V dropped 4 bases and J dropped 3 bases, with 13 bases sitting between them. Germline V gene lookup returns CDR1 SGHKS and CDR2 YYEKEE (reference sequence). The CDR3 loop reads CASSQDAGDYGYTF. For the CDR3, the DNA is TGTGCCAGCAGCCAGGATGCGGGGGACTATGGCTACACCTTC.

This clonotype was recorded many times. V and J are TRBV20-1 and TRBJ2-4; tentative D call: TRBD2 (6 bases). The V end was cut by 7 bases, the J end by 4 bases, with 20 bases between. This CDR3 is built from 15 residues. Germline CDR1 DFQATT, CDR2 SNEGSKA (reference sequence). The chain's CDR3 is CSGGGPETEKNIQYF. DNA for the CDR3: TGCAGTGGAGGAGGGCCGGAAACAGAAAAAAACATTCAGTACTTC.